The 17 T cell receptor beta chains below come from one sample, sequenced in a study of PD-L1 blockade in urothelial cancer. The time point denotes: peripheral blood 6 weeks after treatment start. Measured with immunoSEQ multiplex PCR; TCRdb has only the in-frame clones, and not every one. The top ten clones hold roughly 12% of a sample with 60,000 to 80,000 clones, more than 70% of them seen once. Sample: PBMCs, taken around atezolizumab (anti-PD-L1) treatment. These receptors all come from a man between 60 and 75 years old with urothelial cancer.

The chain has TRBV30 and TRBJ1-2; a weak D match, TRBD1 (6 bases). V lost 2 bases and J 3 bases, leaving 10 bases between the germline ends. Germline lookup yields CDR1 GTSNPN and CDR2 SVGIG (reference sequence). There are 13 residues in the CDR3. This CDR3 reads CAWSSGGHYGYTF. The CDR3 DNA reads TGTGCCTGGAGTTCCGGGGGGCACTATGGCTACACCTTC.

The chain links TRBV19 to TRBJ2-3; possibly TRBD2 for D (5 bases). The CDR3 is 14 amino acids. Trimming removed 1 base from V and 2 bases from J, with 7 bases in between. CDR1 is LNHDA, CDR2 SQIVND, per germline (reference sequence). The CDR3: CASSIGGVTDTQYF. CDR3 bases: TGTGCCAGTAGTATAGGGGGAGTCACAGATACGCAGTATTTT.

The gene calls are TRBV7-3 and TRBJ2-7, with a weak D call TRBD1 (5 bases). Germline CDR1 and CDR2: SGHTA and FQGTGA. The CDR3 has 13 amino acids. Deletions cut 6 bases from V and 4 bases from J, with 13 bases between. The CDR3 loop reads CASRVPKGYEQYF. For the CDR3, the DNA is TGTGCCAGCAGGGTCCCCAAGGGGTACGAGCAGTACTTC.

This clone was picked up one time. This chain uses TRBV6-5 with TRBJ2-7, with TRBD1 matching over 11 bases. The germline gives CDR1 MNHEY, CDR2 SVGAGI. This CDR3 has 12 amino acids. V was clipped by 6 bases and J by 8 bases; unmatched bases: 3. The CDR3 DNA follows: TGTGCCAGCAGAAGGACAGGGGGCAAGCAGTACTTC. It encodes CASRRTGGKQYF.

This clone was picked up one time. The rearrangement joins TRBV7-5 to TRBJ1-5. TRBV7-5 counts as a pseudogene. The CDR3 is made up of 14 amino acids. Here the CDR3 reads CARQEGQKGQPQHF. CDR3 DNA sequence: TGTGCCAGACAGGAGGGGCAGAAAGGTCAGCCCCAGCATTTT.

This chain joins TRBV7-9 and TRBJ2-3; TRBD2 aligns across 8 bases. Germline-derived CDR1 and CDR2 are SEHNR and FQNEAQ (reference sequence). The CDR3 runs 14 residues. V lost 2 bases to trimming and J lost 11 bases; unmatched junction nucleotides: 9. The CDR3 reads CASSLTASGGVQYF. The CDR3 bases are TGTGCCAGCAGCTTAACCGCCAGCGGGGGAGTGCAGTATTTT.

The chain employs TRBV10-3 and TRBJ2-3, with D possibly matching TRBD1 (6 bases). The germline V gene encodes CDR1 ENHRY and CDR2 SYGVKD. The CDR3 extends over 14 amino acids. The V and J ends lost 8 bases and 0 bases respectively, with 12 bases between them. This chain's CDR3 is CAISRQESTDTQYF. The CDR3 DNA is TGTGCCATCTCTAGACAGGAGAGCACAGATACGCAGTATTTT.

This clone has only one observation. The CDR3 sequence is CASSLAYRVSTEAFF. CDR3 coding DNA: TGTGCCAGCAGCTTAGCTTACAGGGTTAGCACTGAAGCTTTCTTT. The V and J genes are TRBV7-2 and TRBJ1-1; D may be TRBD1 (6 bases). The germline gives CDR1 SGHTA, CDR2 FQGNSA. V was clipped by 0 bases and J by 4 bases, with 12 bases between them. The CDR3 is 15 amino acids.

The V gene is TRBV28, the J gene TRBJ2-1; TRBD2 matches at 9 bases. Germline V lookup: CDR1 MDHEN, CDR2 SYDVKM. The CDR3 loop spans 15 amino acids. J lost 9 bases, V lost 7 bases, and 13 bases had no gene match. The CDR3, as DNA: TGTGCCAGCATTCCATTAGCGGGGGTTCTTATTGAGCAGTTCTTC. Residues: CASIPLAGVLIEQFF.

In its sample, this clone was seen a few times. The chain has TRBV28 and TRBJ2-7; no clear D gene. Germline values: CDR1 MDHEN, CDR2 SYDVKM. V was trimmed by 7 bases and J by 3 bases, leaving 7 bases between them. The CDR3 runs 11 residues. The CDR3 protein is CASTSGYEQYF. CDR3 nucleotides: TGTGCCAGCACCTCCGGCTACGAGCAGTACTTC.

The chain recombines TRBV7-2 with TRBJ2-3; TRBD1 agrees at 9 bases. V shed 5 bases and J 3 bases; nucleotides not matched to a gene: 6. There are 15 residues in the CDR3. Germline values: CDR1 SGHTA, CDR2 FQGNSA. The CDR3: CASSLDRGWTDTQYF. Here the CDR3 DNA reads TGTGCCAGCAGCCTGGACAGGGGTTGGACAGATACGCAGTATTTT. Together with reference TRBV7-2 and TRBJ2-3, the CDR3 gives the full variable domain: GAGVSQSPSNKVTEKGKDVELRCDPISGHTALYWYRQSLGQGLEFLIYFQGNSAPDKSGLPSDRFSAERTGGSVSTLTIQRTQQEDSAVYLCASSLDRGWTDTQYFGPGTRLTVL.

The chain recombines TRBV2 with TRBJ1-5; TRBD1 might be the D (5 bases). Trimming left V 2 bases short and J 3 bases short, with 11 bases between. The CDR3 is 15 residues long. CDR1 SNHLY and CDR2 FYNNEI come from the germline V gene. The CDR3: CASSEIDSINQPQHF. The DNA of the CDR3 is TGTGCCAGCAGTGAAATCGACAGCATCAATCAGCCCCAGCATTTT. Drawing the rest from reference TRBV2 and TRBJ1-5, the complete variable domain is EPEVTQTPSHQVTQMGQEVILRCVPISNHLYFYWYRQILGQKVEFLVSFYNNEISEKSEIFDDQFSVERPDGSNFTLKIRSTKLEDSAMYFCASSEIDSINQPQHFGDGTRLSIL.

V usage is TRBV6-1 and J usage is TRBJ1-2, with 8 bases identical to TRBD1. The CDR3 loop spans 18 amino acids. The germline gives CDR1 MNHNS, CDR2 SASEGT. V was pared by 1 base and J by 3 bases, with 13 bases of the junction left unmatched. CDR3 coding DNA: TGTGCCAGCAGTGAAGTTCGAGTAGGGACAGGCCGCCACTATGGCTACACCTTC. This translates into CASSEVRVGTGRHYGYTF.

V and J are TRBV15 and TRBJ1-4; D is perhaps TRBD1 (6 bases). The V end was cut by 1 base, the J end by 6 bases, with 12 bases between. This CDR3 region has 15 residues. In germline, CDR1 is LNHNV, CDR2 YYDKDF (reference sequence). In DNA form, the CDR3 reads TGTGCCACCAGCAGAGGGGGCAGGGGCGATGAAAAACTGTTTTTT. Its protein is CATSRGGRGDEKLFF.

The rearrangement joins TRBV5-4 to TRBJ2-2; 12 bases are a match to TRBD1. The CDR3 contains 16 residues. The V segment lost 4 bases and the J segment 7 bases; nucleotides outside the gene matches: 8. Germline CDR1 reads SGHNT; CDR2 reads YYREEE (reference sequence). The CDR3 coding sequence is TGTGCCAGCAGCCAGGGGACAGGGGGCAGGAGCGGGGAGCTGTTTTTT. Translating it yields CASSQGTGGRSGELFF.

The chain links TRBV30 to TRBJ1-5; unclear D gene. This CDR3 contains 13 residues. With 3 bases removed from V and 1 base from J, the gap between germline ends came to 7 bases. Germline CDR1 GTSNPN, CDR2 SVGIG (reference sequence). CDR3 amino acids: CAWSTGSNQPQHF. DNA of the CDR3: TGTGCCTGGAGCACGGGAAGCAATCAGCCCCAGCATTTT.

This chain connects TRBV11-1 to TRBJ2-1, with 7 bases that match TRBD2. Unmatched junction bases numbered 5, after V lost 4 bases and J lost 8 bases. The CDR3 covers 13 residues. Germline CDR1 SGHAT, CDR2 FQDESV (reference sequence). This CDR3 reads CASSSVAGDEQFF. Here the CDR3 DNA reads TGTGCCAGCAGCTCAGTAGCGGGTGATGAGCAGTTCTTC.